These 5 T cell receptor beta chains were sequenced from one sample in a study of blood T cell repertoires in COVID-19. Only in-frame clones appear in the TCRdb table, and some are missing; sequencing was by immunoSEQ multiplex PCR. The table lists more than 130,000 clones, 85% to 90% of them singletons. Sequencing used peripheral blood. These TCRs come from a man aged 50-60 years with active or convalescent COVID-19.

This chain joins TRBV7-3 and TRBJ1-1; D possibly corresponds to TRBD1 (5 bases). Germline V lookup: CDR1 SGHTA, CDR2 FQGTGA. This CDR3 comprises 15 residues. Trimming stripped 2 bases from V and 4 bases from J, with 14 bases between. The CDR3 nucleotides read TGTGCCAGCAGCTTAGGGGCGAGACAAGGCACTGAAGCTTTCTTT. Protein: CASSLGARQGTEAFF.

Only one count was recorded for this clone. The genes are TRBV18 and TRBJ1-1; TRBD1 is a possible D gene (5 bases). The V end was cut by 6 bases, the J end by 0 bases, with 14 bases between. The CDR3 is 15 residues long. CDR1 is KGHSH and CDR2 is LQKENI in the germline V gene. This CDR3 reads CASSSGQQVNTEAFF. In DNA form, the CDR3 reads TGTGCCAGCTCTTCAGGTCAACAGGTGAACACTGAAGCTTTCTTT. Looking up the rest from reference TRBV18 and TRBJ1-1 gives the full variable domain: NAGVMQNPRHLVRRRGQEARLRCSPMKGHSHVYWYRQLPEEGLKFMVYLQKENIIDESGMPKERFSAEFPKEGPSILRIQQVVRGDSAAYFCASSSGQQVNTEAFFGQGTRLTVV.

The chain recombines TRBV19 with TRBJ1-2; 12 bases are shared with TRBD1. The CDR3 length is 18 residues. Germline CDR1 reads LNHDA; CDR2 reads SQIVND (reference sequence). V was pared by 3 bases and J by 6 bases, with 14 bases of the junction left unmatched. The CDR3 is CASSILLGQGADYHGYTF. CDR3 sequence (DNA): TGTGCCAGTAGTATCTTATTGGGACAGGGGGCGGACTACCATGGCTACACCTTC.

CDR3 sequence reads: CASSQGTEKYGYTF. The DNA of the CDR3 is TGTGCCAGCAGCCAAGGGACTGAGAAATATGGCTACACCTTC. The gene calls are TRBV3-1 (or the pseudogene TRBV3-2) and TRBJ1-2, with no clear D. V was pared by 1 base and J by 5 bases, with 11 bases between. The CDR3 spans 14 residues. Germline CDR1 is LGHDT and CDR2 is YNNKEL (reference sequence).

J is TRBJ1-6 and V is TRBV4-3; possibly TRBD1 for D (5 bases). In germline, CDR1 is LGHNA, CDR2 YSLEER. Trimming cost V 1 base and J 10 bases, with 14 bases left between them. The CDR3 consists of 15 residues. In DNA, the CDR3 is TGCGCCAGCAGCCAAGCTCAATCCAGGGCCTCACCCCTCCACTTT. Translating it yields CASSQAQSRASPLHF.